This T cell receptor (beta chain) was observed in a study of T cell responses to AZD1222 COVID-19 vaccine. Findings and caveats of the study: A reported finding is that nearly half of spike-specific TCRs target unmutated variant regions.

V lost 5 bases, J lost 0 bases, and 11 bases lay in between. CDR1 is SGHVS and CDR2 is FQNEAQ in the germline V gene. The CDR3 is 15 amino acids. The data were produced by immunoSEQ multiplex PCR, yet TCRdb's version contains in-frame clones alone and is incomplete. The data show 75,000 to 90,000 clones, roughly 82% seen once. As to this clone: Antigen unknown.

The sequencing here drew on peripheral blood, taken on day 0 of AZD1222 vaccination. The gene calls are TRBV7-8 and TRBJ1-5; no clear D. The sequence was obtained from an adult in good health. CDR3 in DNA: TGTGCCAGCAGCCCGGCACAGTATAGCAATCAGCCCCAGCATTTT. Amino acids: CASSPAQYSNQPQHF. Drawing the rest from reference TRBV7-8 and TRBJ1-5, the complete variable domain is GAGVSQSPRYKVAKRGQDVALRCDPISGHVSLFWYQQALGQGPEFLTYFQNEAQLDKSGLPSDRFFAERPEGSVSTLKIQRTQQEDSAVYLCASSPAQYSNQPQHFGDGTRLSIL.